This TCR beta chain was captured by sequencing in a study of PD-1 blockade in classical Hodgkin lymphoma. Trimming pared 1 base from V and 1 base from J, leaving 11 bases between. There are 16 residues in the CDR3. Germline lookup yields CDR1 LGHNA and CDR2 YSLEER. As for time point: cycle 4 day 1 (C4D1), after less than 7 weeks of nivolumab. Every patient was affected by relapse after autologous stem cell transplantation, while exposure to brentuximab vedotin was not uniform. Produced via immunoSEQ multiplex PCR; TCRdb's table is partial and in-frame only. Of 110,000 or so clones in the sample, approximately 90% are singletons; the top ten hold under 20%.

The sequence was obtained from a human donor with classical Hodgkin lymphoma. The chain is built from TRBV4-3 and TRBJ1-3, with D possibly being TRBD1 (5 bases). The specimen comprised peripheral blood mononuclear cells (PBMCs), sampled before the fourth cycle of nivolumab. The CDR3 region has the DNA TGCGCCAGCAGCCAAGTAGCAGGGCTTTCTGGAAACACCATATATTTT. This translates into CASSQVAGLSGNTIYF.